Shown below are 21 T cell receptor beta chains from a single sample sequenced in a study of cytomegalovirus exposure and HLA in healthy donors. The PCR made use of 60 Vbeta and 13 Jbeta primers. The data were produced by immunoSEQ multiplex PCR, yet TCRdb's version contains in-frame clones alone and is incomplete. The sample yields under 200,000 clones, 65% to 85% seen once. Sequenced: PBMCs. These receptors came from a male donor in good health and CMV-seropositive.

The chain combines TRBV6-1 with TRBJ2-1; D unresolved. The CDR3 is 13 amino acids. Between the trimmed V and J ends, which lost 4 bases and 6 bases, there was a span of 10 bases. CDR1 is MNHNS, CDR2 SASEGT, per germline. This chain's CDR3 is CASSVVSSNEQFF. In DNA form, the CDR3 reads TGTGCCAGCAGTGTGGTTAGCAGCAATGAGCAGTTCTTC.

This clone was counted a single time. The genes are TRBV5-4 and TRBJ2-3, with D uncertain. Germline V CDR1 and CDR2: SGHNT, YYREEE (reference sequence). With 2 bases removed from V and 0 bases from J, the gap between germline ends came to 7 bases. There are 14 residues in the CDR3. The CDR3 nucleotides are TGTGCCAGCAGCTTTCAATTCAGCACAGATACGCAGTATTTT. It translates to CASSFQFSTDTQYF. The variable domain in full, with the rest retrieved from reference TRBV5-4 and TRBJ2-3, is ETGVTQSPTHLIKTRGQQVTLRCSSQSGHNTVSWYQQALGQGPQFIFQYYREEENGRGNFPPRFSGLQFPNYSSELNVNALELDDSALYLCASSFQFSTDTQYFGPGTRLTVL.

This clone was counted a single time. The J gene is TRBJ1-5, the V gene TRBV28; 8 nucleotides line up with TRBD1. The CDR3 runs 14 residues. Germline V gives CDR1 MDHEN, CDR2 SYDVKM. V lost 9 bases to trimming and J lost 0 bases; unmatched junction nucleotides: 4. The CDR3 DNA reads TGTGCCAGTTCAGGGGGCCTTAGCAATCAGCCCCAGCATTTT. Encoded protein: CASSGGLSNQPQHF.

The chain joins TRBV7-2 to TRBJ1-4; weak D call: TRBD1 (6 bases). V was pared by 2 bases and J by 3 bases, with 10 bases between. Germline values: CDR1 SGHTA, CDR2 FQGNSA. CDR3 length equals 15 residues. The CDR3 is CASSLQQGSNEKLFF. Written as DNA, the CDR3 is TGTGCCAGCAGCTTACAACAGGGATCTAATGAAAAACTGTTTTTT.

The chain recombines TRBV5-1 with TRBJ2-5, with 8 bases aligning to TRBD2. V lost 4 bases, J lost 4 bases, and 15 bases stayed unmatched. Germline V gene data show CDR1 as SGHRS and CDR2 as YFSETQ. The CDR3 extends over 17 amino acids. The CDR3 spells CASSPTGTRGGGETQYF. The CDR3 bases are TGCGCCAGCAGCCCGACGGGGACTAGGGGGGGCGGAGAGACCCAGTACTTC.

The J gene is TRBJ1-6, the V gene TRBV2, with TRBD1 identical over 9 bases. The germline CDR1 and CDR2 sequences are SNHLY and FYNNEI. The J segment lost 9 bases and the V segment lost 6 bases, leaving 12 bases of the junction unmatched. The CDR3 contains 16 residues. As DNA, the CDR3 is TGTGCCAGCAGCCTGGGACAGGGTATGCGTAGTTCACCCCTCCACTTT. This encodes CASSLGQGMRSSPLHF.

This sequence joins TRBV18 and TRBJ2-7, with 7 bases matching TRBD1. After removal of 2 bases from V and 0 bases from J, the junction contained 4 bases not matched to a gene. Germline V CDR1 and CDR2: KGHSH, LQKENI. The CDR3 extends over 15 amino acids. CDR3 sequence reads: CASSPTGERSYEQYF. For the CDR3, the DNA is TGTGCCAGCTCACCAACAGGGGAACGCTCCTACGAGCAGTACTTC.

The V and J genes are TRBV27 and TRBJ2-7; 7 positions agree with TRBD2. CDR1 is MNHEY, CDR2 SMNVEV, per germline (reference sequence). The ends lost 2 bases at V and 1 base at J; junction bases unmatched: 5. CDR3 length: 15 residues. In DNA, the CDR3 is TGTGCCAGCAGTTTAGCGGGAGTTAGTTCCTACGAGCAGTACTTC. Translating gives CASSLAGVSSYEQYF.

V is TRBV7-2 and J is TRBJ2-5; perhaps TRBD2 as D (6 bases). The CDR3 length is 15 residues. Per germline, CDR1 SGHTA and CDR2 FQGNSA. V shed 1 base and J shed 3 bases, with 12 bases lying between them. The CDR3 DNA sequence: TGTGCCAGCAGCTTAGAAGTGGGAGGAAAAGAGACCCAGTACTTC. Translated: CASSLEVGGKETQYF. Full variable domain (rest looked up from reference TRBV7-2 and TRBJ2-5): GAGVSQSPSNKVTEKGKDVELRCDPISGHTALYWYRQSLGQGLEFLIYFQGNSAPDKSGLPSDRFSAERTGGSVSTLTIQRTQQEDSAVYLCASSLEVGGKETQYFGPGTRLLVL.

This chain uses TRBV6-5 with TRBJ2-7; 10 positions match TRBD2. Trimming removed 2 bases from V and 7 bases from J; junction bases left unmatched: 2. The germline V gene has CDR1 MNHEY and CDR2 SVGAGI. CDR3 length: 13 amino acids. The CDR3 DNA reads TGTGCCAGCAGTTACCTGACTAGCGGGGAGCAGTACTTC. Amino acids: CASSYLTSGEQYF.

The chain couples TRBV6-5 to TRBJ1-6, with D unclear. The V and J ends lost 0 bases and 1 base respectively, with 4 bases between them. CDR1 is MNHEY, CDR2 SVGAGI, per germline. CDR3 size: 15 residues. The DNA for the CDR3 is TGTGCCAGCAGTTACTCAGCGTCCTATAATTCACCCCTCCACTTT. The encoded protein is CASSYSASYNSPLHF.

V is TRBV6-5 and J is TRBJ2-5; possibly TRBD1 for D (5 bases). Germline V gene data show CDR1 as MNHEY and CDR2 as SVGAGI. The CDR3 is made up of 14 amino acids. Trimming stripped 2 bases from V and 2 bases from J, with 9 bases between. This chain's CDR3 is CASSYGQGQETQYF. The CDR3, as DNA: TGTGCCAGCAGTTACGGGCAGGGACAAGAGACCCAGTACTTC.

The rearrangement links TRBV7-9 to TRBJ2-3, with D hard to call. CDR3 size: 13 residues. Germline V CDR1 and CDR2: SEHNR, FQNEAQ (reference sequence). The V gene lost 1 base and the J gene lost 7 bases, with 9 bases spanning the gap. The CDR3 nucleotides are TGTGCCAGCAGCTTAGGTTTCCACAATACGCAGTATTTT. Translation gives CASSLGFHNTQYF.

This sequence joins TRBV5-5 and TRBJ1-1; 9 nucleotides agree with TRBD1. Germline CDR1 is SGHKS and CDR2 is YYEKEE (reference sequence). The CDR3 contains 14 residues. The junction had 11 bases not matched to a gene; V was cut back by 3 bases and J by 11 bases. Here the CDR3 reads CASSSLPDRGEAFF. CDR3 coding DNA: TGTGCCAGCAGCTCTCTCCCGGACAGGGGAGAGGCTTTCTTT.

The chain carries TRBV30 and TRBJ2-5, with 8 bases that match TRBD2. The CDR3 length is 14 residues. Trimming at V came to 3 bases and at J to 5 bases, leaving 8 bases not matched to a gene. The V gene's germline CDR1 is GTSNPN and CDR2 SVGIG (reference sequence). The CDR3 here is CAWSRLAREETQYF. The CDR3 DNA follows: TGTGCCTGGAGCCGACTAGCGAGAGAGGAGACCCAGTACTTC.

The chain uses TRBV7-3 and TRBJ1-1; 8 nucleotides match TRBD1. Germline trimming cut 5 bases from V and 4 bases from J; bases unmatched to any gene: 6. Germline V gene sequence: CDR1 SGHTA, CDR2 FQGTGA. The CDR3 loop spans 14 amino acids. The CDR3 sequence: CASSVDRVSTEAFF. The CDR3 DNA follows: TGTGCCAGCAGCGTGGACAGGGTGTCCACTGAAGCTTTCTTT.

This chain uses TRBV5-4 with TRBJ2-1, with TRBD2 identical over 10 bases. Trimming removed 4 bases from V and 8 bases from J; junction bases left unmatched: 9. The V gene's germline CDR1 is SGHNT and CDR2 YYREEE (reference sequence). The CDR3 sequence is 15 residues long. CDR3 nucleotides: TGTGCCAGCAGCCCAGGGACTAGCGACGAGTATGAGCAGTTCTTC. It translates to CASSPGTSDEYEQFF.

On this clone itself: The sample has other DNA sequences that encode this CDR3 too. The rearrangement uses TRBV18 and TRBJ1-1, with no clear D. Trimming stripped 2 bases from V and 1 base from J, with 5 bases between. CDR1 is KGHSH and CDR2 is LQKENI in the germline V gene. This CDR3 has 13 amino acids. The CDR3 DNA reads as TGTGCCAGCTCACCAGGCACGAACACTGAAGCTTTCTTT. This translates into CASSPGTNTEAFF. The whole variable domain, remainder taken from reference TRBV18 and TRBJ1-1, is NAGVMQNPRHLVRRRGQEARLRCSPMKGHSHVYWYRQLPEEGLKFMVYLQKENIIDESGMPKERFSAEFPKEGPSILRIQQVVRGDSAAYFCASSPGTNTEAFFGQGTRLTVV.

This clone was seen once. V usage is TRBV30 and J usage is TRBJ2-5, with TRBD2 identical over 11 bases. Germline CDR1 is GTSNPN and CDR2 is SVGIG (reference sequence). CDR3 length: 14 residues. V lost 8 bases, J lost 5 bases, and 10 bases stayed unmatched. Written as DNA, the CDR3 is TGTGCCGGGACTAGCGGACCCCGGGCGGAGACCCAGTACTTC. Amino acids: CAGTSGPRAETQYF.

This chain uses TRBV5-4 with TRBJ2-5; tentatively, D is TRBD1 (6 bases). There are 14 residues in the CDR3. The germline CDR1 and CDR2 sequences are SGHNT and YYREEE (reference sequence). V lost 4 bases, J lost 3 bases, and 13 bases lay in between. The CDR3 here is CASSGTGQEETQYF. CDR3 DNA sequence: TGTGCCAGCAGCGGAACAGGGCAGGAAGAGACCCAGTACTTC. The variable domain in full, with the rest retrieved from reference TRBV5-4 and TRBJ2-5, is ETGVTQSPTHLIKTRGQQVTLRCSSQSGHNTVSWYQQALGQGPQFIFQYYREEENGRGNFPPRFSGLQFPNYSSELNVNALELDDSALYLCASSGTGQEETQYFGPGTRLLVL.

The CDR3 spells CASSLRVAGNTGELFF. The CDR3 DNA is TGTGCCAGCAGCCTTCGGGTAGCGGGAAACACCGGGGAGCTGTTTTTT. The rearrangement joins TRBV7-8 to TRBJ2-2; the match to TRBD2 covers 8 bases. There are 16 residues in the CDR3. The trim removed 5 bases at V and 2 bases at J, leaving 7 bases unmatched. The V gene's germline CDR1 is SGHVS and CDR2 FQNEAQ. Based on the CDR3 plus reference TRBV7-8 and TRBJ2-2, the full variable domain is GAGVSQSPRYKVAKRGQDVALRCDPISGHVSLFWYQQALGQGPEFLTYFQNEAQLDKSGLPSDRFFAERPEGSVSTLKIQRTQQEDSAVYLCASSLRVAGNTGELFFGEGSRLTVL.